Following are 7 T cell receptor beta chains from one sample sequenced in a study of control samples from healthy donors and cancer patients. Measured with immunoSEQ multiplex PCR; TCRdb has only the in-frame clones, and not every one. The sample records about 98,000 clones, 92% being singletons. The specimen sequenced was blood. The source is a woman younger than 30 in good health.

This chain connects TRBV7-2 to TRBJ2-3; either TRBD1 or TRBD2 may fit D (5 bases each). Germline V gene sequence: CDR1 SGHTA, CDR2 FQGNSA. The CDR3 contains 15 residues. Trimming removed 5 bases from V and 3 bases from J, with 15 bases in between. The CDR3 here is CASSPSWGWTDTQYF. In nucleotides, the CDR3 is TGTGCCAGCAGCCCAAGTTGGGGGTGGACAGATACGCAGTATTTT.

V gene TRBV27 combines with J gene TRBJ2-2; D might be TRBD1 (6 bases). V dropped 3 bases and J dropped 4 bases, with 9 bases sitting between them. The germline gives CDR1 MNHEY, CDR2 SMNVEV (reference sequence). The CDR3 is 14 amino acids. The CDR3 protein is CASSFRQATGELFF. In DNA form, the CDR3 reads TGTGCCAGCAGTTTCAGACAGGCCACCGGGGAGCTGTTTTTT.

The chain has TRBV4-3 and TRBJ1-1; 7 nucleotides agree with TRBD1. This CDR3 is built from 15 residues. With 0 bases clipped from V and 6 bases from J, the junction kept 7 bases outside the gene matches. Germline V lookup: CDR1 LGHNA, CDR2 YSLEER. DNA of the CDR3: TGCGCCAGCAGCCAAGACCCGGGACAGTATTCTGAAGCTTTCTTT. This encodes CASSQDPGQYSEAFF.

The genes are TRBV4-1 and TRBJ2-7, with unresolved D. V was trimmed by 3 bases and J by 2 bases, leaving 8 bases between them. The CDR3 is 13 residues long. The germline CDR1 and CDR2 sequences are MGHRA and YSYEKL. The CDR3 nucleotides are TGCGCCAGCAGCCACCTCCCGACCTACGAGCAGTACTTC. Amino acids: CASSHLPTYEQYF.

The chain couples TRBV10-3 to TRBJ2-2, with 8 bases that match TRBD2. V lost 9 bases and J lost 7; bases outside the gene matches: 10. The CDR3 sequence is 14 residues long. Per the germline V gene, CDR1 is ENHRY and CDR2 is SYGVKD. CDR3 amino acids: CAITSGPAGGELFF. The CDR3 nucleotides are TGTGCCATTACTAGCGGCCCCGCCGGCGGGGAGCTGTTTTTT.

This rearrangement joins TRBV2 to TRBJ2-3, with D possibly matching TRBD1 (6 bases). V was trimmed by 7 bases and J by 0 bases, leaving 14 bases between them. Germline loops: CDR1 SNHLY, CDR2 FYNNEI. This CDR3 is built from 15 residues. The CDR3 sequence: CASNPDRPSTDTQYF. Here the CDR3 DNA reads TGTGCCAGCAACCCGGACAGACCCAGCACAGATACGCAGTATTTT.

The chain carries TRBV29-1 and TRBJ2-7; 12 bases are a match to TRBD2. The CDR3 is 14 residues long. CDR1 and CDR2 (germline): SQVTM, ANQGSEA. With 4 bases clipped from V and 3 bases from J, the junction kept 4 bases outside the gene matches. The CDR3 spells CSVGWTSGIYEQYF. DNA of the CDR3: TGCAGCGTTGGCTGGACTAGCGGGATCTACGAGCAGTACTTC.